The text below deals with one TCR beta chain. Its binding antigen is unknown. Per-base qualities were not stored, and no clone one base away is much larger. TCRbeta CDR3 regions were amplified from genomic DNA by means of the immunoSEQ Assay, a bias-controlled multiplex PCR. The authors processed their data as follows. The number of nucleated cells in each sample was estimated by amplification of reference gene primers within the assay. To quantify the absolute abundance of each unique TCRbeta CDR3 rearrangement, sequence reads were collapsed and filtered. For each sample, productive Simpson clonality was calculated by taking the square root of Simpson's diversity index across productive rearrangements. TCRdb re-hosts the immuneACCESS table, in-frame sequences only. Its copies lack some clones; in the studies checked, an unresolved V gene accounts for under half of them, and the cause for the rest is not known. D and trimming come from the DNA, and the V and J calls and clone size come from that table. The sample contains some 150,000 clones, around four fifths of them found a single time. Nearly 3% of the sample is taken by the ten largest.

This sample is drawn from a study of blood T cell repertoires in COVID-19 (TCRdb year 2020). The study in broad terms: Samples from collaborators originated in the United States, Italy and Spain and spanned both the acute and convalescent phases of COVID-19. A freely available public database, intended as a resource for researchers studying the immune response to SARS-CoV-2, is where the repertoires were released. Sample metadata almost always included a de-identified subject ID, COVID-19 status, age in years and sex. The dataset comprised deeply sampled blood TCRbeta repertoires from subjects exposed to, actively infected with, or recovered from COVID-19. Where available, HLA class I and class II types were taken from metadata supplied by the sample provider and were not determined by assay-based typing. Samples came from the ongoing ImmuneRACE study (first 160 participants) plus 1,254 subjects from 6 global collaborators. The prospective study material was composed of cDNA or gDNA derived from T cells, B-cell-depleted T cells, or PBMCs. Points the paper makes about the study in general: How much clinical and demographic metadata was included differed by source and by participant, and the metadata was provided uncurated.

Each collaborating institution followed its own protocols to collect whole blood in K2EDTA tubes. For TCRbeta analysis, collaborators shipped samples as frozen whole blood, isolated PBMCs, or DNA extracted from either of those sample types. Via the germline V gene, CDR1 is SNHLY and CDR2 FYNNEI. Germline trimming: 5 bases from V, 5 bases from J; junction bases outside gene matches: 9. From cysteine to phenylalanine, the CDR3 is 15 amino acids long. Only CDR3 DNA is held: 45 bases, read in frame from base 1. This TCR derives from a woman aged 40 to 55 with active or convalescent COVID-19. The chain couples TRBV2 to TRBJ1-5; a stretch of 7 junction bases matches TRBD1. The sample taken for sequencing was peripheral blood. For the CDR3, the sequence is CASSLQGYSDQPQHF. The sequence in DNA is TGTGCCAGCAGTCTACAGGGGTATTCCGATCAGCCCCAGCATTTT.